The clone carrying this T cell receptor (beta chain) has a handful of counts. V shed 0 bases and J 2 bases; nucleotides not matched to a gene: 6. Germline lookup yields CDR1 SGHTA and CDR2 FQGNSA. This CDR3 region has 16 residues. The data derive from a study of shared clonotypes between healthy human individuals. Sequencing used immunoSEQ multiplex PCR; TCRdb keeps in-frame clones, though not all of them. This sample has approximately 980,000 clones, with approximately 80% found just once. The rearrangement uses TRBV7-2 and TRBJ1-2; 7 bases match TRBD1. The receptor comes from a young man in good health. Sequencing used memory CD4+ T cells sorted from blood. The subset denotes: CD45RA-negative fraction. The CDR3 protein is CASSLALQGPNYGYTF. The CDR3 nucleotides are TGTGCCAGCAGCTTAGCGCTACAGGGGCCCAACTATGGCTACACCTTC.